One sample yielded the 31 T cell receptor beta chains listed below, sequenced in a study of blood T cells in healthy people across ages. For the second PCR, which ran for about 7 to 11 cycles, a sample-barcoded 5' primer and a J-beta primer mix were used. Each CDR3 protein is one row after TCRdb ran MiXCR on the 5' RACE reads. Here the sample spans 700,000 to 950,000 distinct CDR3 sequences, 43% being singletons. Sequenced input: blood. These receptors came from a woman aged 60-70 years in good health.

The chain links TRBV20-1 to TRBJ1-4; the D gene is possibly TRBD1 (6 bases). The V and J ends lost 0 bases and 5 bases respectively, with 13 bases between them. From germline, CDR1 is DFQATT and CDR2 SNEGSKA (reference sequence). There are 15 residues in the CDR3. The CDR3, as DNA: TGCAGTGCTAGAGATTTGGGCAGGGGAAATGAAAAACTGTTTTTT. It yields the protein CSARDLGRGNEKLFF.

About this clonotype: With a much larger clone just one base away, this may be a read error. This chain joins TRBV12-3 or TRBV12-4 and TRBJ2-4; tentatively, D is TRBD1 (6 bases). CDR3 length: 12 residues. Deletions cut 6 bases from V and 13 bases from J, with 16 bases between. DNA for the CDR3: TGTGCCAGCAGCCAAACAGGGAATGAGCAGTACTTC. Its protein is CASSQTGNEQYF.

In its sample, this clonotype was seen many times. The chain employs TRBV5-1 and TRBJ1-2; D remains unclear. Trimming took 4 bases from V and 7 from J, leaving 14 bases between them. CDR3 size: 13 residues. Germline assignment: CDR1 SGHRS and CDR2 YFSETQ. CDR3 sequence (DNA): TGCGCCAGCAGCGCTGGGAGTCTGGGTGGCTACACCTTC. Its protein product is CASSAGSLGGYTF.

This chain connects TRBV6-2 or TRBV6-3 to TRBJ2-5; either TRBD1 or TRBD2 may fit D (5 bases each). The CDR3 contains 16 residues. Germline assignment: CDR1 MNHEY and CDR2 SVGEGT. The V and J ends lost 0 bases and 4 bases respectively, with 15 bases between them. CDR3 nucleotides: TGTGCCAGCAGTTACTCGTCCCGAGGGGCTGGAGAGACCCAGTACTTC. The encoded protein is CASSYSSRGAGETQYF.

In regard to this clonotype: This clone may be a read error of a much larger clone one base away. This chain connects TRBV12-3 or TRBV12-4 to TRBJ2-1; 11 nucleotides agree with TRBD2. This CDR3 region has 17 residues. CDR3 sequence: CASSLIAGGLNYSEQFF. The CDR3, as DNA: TGTGCCAGCAGTTTGATAGCGGGGGGGCTAAACTACAGTGAGCAGTTCTTC.

The V gene is TRBV12-3 or TRBV12-4, the J gene TRBJ2-3; D perhaps matches TRBD1 (6 bases). The CDR3 length is 13 residues. Trimming stripped 2 bases from V and 4 bases from J, with 7 bases between. DNA for the CDR3: TGTGCCAGCAGTTTAAAGGGGGCAGATACGCAGTATTTT. Amino acids: CASSLKGADTQYF.

The chain is built from TRBV3-1 and TRBJ2-7, with unresolved D. Germline CDR1 reads LGHDT; CDR2 reads YNNKEL (reference sequence). V was pared by 4 bases and J by 0 bases, with 10 bases between. The CDR3 spans 14 residues. The CDR3 bases are TGTGCCAGCAGCCGTCTAAGCGCCTCCTACGAGCAGTACTTC. Amino acids: CASSRLSASYEQYF.

This clonotype was detected only a few times. The rearrangement joins TRBV6-1 to TRBJ2-7, with D possibly being TRBD2 (6 bases). Germline loops: CDR1 MNHNS, CDR2 SASEGT. V lost 2 bases to trimming and J lost 2 bases, with 19 bases between them. This CDR3 comprises 17 residues. The CDR3: CASSEIGVLALTYEQYF. The CDR3 bases are TGTGCCAGCAGTGAAATAGGGGTGCTAGCGCTAACCTACGAGCAGTACTTC.

The V call is TRBV20-1, the J call TRBJ1-2; TRBD1 might be the D (5 bases). Trimming shortened V by 2 bases and J by 13 bases, and 14 bases separated the two germline ends. CDR3 length: 11 residues. CDR1 is DFQATT and CDR2 is SNEGSKA in the germline V gene (reference sequence). CDR3 sequence: CSARTGLGGTF. The CDR3 nucleotides are TGCAGTGCTAGAACAGGACTTGGGGGCACCTTC.

The rearrangement links TRBV3-1 to TRBJ1-1; D not resolved. The V gene lost 2 bases and the J gene lost 0 bases, with 7 bases spanning the gap. The CDR3 is 14 amino acids. Germline values: CDR1 LGHDT, CDR2 YNNKEL (reference sequence). This CDR3 is CASSQRSLNTEAFF. The CDR3 DNA reads as TGTGCCAGCAGCCAACGTTCCCTGAACACTGAAGCTTTCTTT. Full variable domain (outside the CDR3, taken from reference TRBV3-1 and TRBJ1-1): DTAVSQTPKYLVTQMGNDKSIKCEQNLGHDTMYWYKQDSKKFLKIMFSYNNKELIINETVPNRFSPKSPDKAHLNLHINSLELGDSAVYFCASSQRSLNTEAFFGQGTRLTVV.

This clonotype appeared a few times. The chain carries TRBV6-5 and TRBJ2-4; D is possibly TRBD1 or TRBD2 (5 bases each). Germline-derived CDR1 and CDR2 are MNHEY and SVGAGI. The CDR3 extends over 14 amino acids. Trimming stripped 5 bases from V and 9 bases from J, with 17 bases between. CDR3 nucleotide sequence: TGTGCCAGCAGTACCTCGAACGGGGACGGCATTCAGTACTTC. Its translation: CASSTSNGDGIQYF.

The chain is built from TRBV20-1 and TRBJ1-1; TRBD1 agrees at 8 bases. The V segment lost 6 bases and the J segment 1 base; nucleotides outside the gene matches: 10. CDR1 is DFQATT and CDR2 is SNEGSKA in the germline V gene (reference sequence). The CDR3 spans 15 residues. The CDR3 DNA follows: TGCAGTGCCCTCTCACCCGGGACAGGGAACACTGAAGCTTTCTTT. The encoded protein is CSALSPGTGNTEAFF.

The J gene is TRBJ1-2, the V gene TRBV3-1; D is uncertain. The V end lost 3 bases, the J end lost 3 bases, and 8 bases lay between the germline ends. Per the germline V gene, CDR1 is LGHDT and CDR2 is YNNKEL (reference sequence). This CDR3 is built from 13 residues. The CDR3 sequence is CASSQPPYYGYTF. CDR3 in DNA: TGTGCCAGCAGCCAGCCCCCTTACTATGGCTACACCTTC. The whole variable domain, filled in from reference TRBV3-1 and TRBJ1-2, reads DTAVSQTPKYLVTQMGNDKSIKCEQNLGHDTMYWYKQDSKKFLKIMFSYNNKELIINETVPNRFSPKSPDKAHLNLHINSLELGDSAVYFCASSQPPYYGYTFGSGTRLTVV.

This clonotype turned up a few times. The chain is built from TRBV7-2 and TRBJ2-1, with D hard to call. Germline CDR1 is SGHTA and CDR2 is FQGNSA. The V gene lost 4 bases and the J gene lost 5 bases, with 6 bases spanning the gap. This CDR3 has 12 amino acids. The CDR3: CASSSSHNEQFF. CDR3 bases: TGTGCCAGCAGCTCGTCCCACAATGAGCAGTTCTTC.

This clonotype appeared many times. This rearrangement joins TRBV29-1 to TRBJ2-3; D is perhaps TRBD2 (6 bases). Between the trimmed V and J ends, which lost 4 bases and 0 bases, there was a span of 14 bases. From germline, CDR1 is SQVTM and CDR2 ANQGSEA. The CDR3 loop spans 15 amino acids. The CDR3 reads CSVAGLPPSTDTQYF. DNA for the CDR3: TGCAGCGTTGCGGGACTTCCCCCTAGCACAGATACGCAGTATTTT.

The J gene is TRBJ2-7, the V gene TRBV7-2; no reliable D call. Per germline, CDR1 SGHTA and CDR2 FQGNSA. V lost 1 base, J lost 6 bases, and 13 bases lay in between. The CDR3 covers 14 residues. CDR3 nucleotides: TGTGCCAGCAGCTTAGATTTCACGGGTGGCGAGCAGTACTTC. The encoded protein is CASSLDFTGGEQYF.

The chain employs TRBV6-2 or TRBV6-3 and TRBJ2-2; the match to TRBD2 covers 11 bases. The CDR3 extends over 16 amino acids. The junction had 6 bases not matched to a gene; V was cut back by 3 bases and J by 6 bases. Germline lookup yields CDR1 MNHEY and CDR2 SVGEGT. This CDR3 is CASSYGPSGRPGELFF. The CDR3 DNA reads TGTGCCAGCAGTTATGGCCCTAGCGGGAGGCCCGGGGAGCTGTTTTTT.

The CDR3 DNA sequence: TGTGCCAGCTCACCAATCACGGGCAATGAGCAGTTCTTC. Its translation is CASSPITGNEQFF. The chain uses TRBV18 and TRBJ2-1; D not resolved. Germline V gives CDR1 KGHSH, CDR2 LQKENI. The CDR3 is 13 residues long. Trimming took 2 bases from V and 6 from J, leaving 8 bases between them. Drawing the rest from reference TRBV18 and TRBJ2-1, the complete variable domain is NAGVMQNPRHLVRRRGQEARLRCSPMKGHSHVYWYRQLPEEGLKFMVYLQKENIIDESGMPKERFSAEFPKEGPSILRIQQVVRGDSAAYFCASSPITGNEQFFGPGTRLTVL.

This clonotype was picked up a small number of times. The V gene is TRBV5-1, the J gene TRBJ2-3, with no clear D. CDR1 and CDR2 (germline): SGHRS, YFSETQ. Trimming removed 1 base from V and 13 bases from J, with 16 bases in between. This CDR3 has 13 residues. CDR3 amino acids: CASSLSRGKTEYF. In DNA, the CDR3 is TGCGCCAGCAGCTTGAGTCGCGGTAAGACCGAGTATTTT.

The sample holds many counts of this clonotype. The V gene is TRBV10-3, the J gene TRBJ2-7; D call uncertain. The CDR3 has 12 amino acids. Germline loops: CDR1 ENHRY, CDR2 SYGVKD. The V and J ends lost 2 bases and 4 bases respectively, with 6 bases between them. The CDR3 bases are TGTGCCATCAGTGAGAATCGTTACGAGCAGTACTTC. This sequence encodes CAISENRYEQYF.

The CDR3 nucleotides read TGCGCCAGCAGCTTGGAAGCGGGGGTATACAATGAGCAGTACTTC. Its translation: CASSLEAGVYNEQYF. The J gene is TRBJ2-1, the V gene TRBV5-1; 8 bases map to TRBD2. The J call is uncertain, as TRBJ2-7 better fits the DNA end. Looked up from germline, CDR1 is SGHRS and CDR2 is YFSETQ. CDR3 length equals 15 residues.

The CDR3 region is CASTLPGATLRDQETQYF. The CDR3, as DNA: TGTGCCAGCACTCTCCCCGGGGCAACGCTCCGAGACCAAGAGACCCAGTACTTC. The chain links TRBV6-2 or TRBV6-3 to TRBJ2-5; perhaps D is TRBD1 or TRBD2 (5 bases each). This CDR3 has 18 residues. Germline V gene data show CDR1 as MNHEY and CDR2 as SVGEGT. V was clipped by 7 bases and J by 0 bases, with 24 bases between them.

The J gene is TRBJ2-1, the V gene TRBV9; D may be TRBD1 or TRBD2 (5 bases each). The V and J ends lost 4 bases and 7 bases respectively, with 21 bases between them. CDR3 size: 16 residues. Germline V gene data show CDR1 as SGDLS and CDR2 as YYNGEE. CDR3 amino acids: CASSPYGAHEGNEQFF. In nucleotides, the CDR3 is TGTGCCAGCAGCCCATACGGGGCTCACGAAGGAAATGAGCAGTTCTTC.

The chain carries TRBV20-1 and TRBJ2-3; perhaps TRBD1 as D (5 bases). The CDR3 length is 14 residues. Germline-derived CDR1 and CDR2 are DFQATT and SNEGSKA (reference sequence). With 6 bases removed from V and 1 base from J, the gap between germline ends came to 14 bases. CDR3 nucleotides: TGCAGTGCCTCGACAGCCGGTGGCACAGATACGCAGTATTTT. Protein: CSASTAGGTDTQYF.

This clonotype came up a few times. The chain uses TRBV10-3 and TRBJ2-7; tentatively, D is TRBD2 (5 bases). Germline V gene data show CDR1 as ENHRY and CDR2 as SYGVKD. V shed 5 bases and J shed 3 bases, with 11 bases lying between them. The CDR3 is made up of 13 amino acids. DNA of the CDR3: TGTGCCATCAGTCGGGATGAGGGCTACGAGCAGTACTTC. Amino acids: CAISRDEGYEQYF.

Many counts were recorded for this clonotype. This rearrangement joins TRBV7-2 to TRBJ2-1; perhaps TRBD1 as D (5 bases). The CDR3 is 13 residues long. V lost 5 bases and J lost 5, with 10 bases in between. Per the germline V gene, CDR1 is SGHTA and CDR2 is FQGNSA. CDR3 nucleotide sequence: TGTGCCAGCAGCGTACAGGTAGACAATGAGCAGTTCTTC. Amino acid sequence: CASSVQVDNEQFF.

J is TRBJ2-2 and V is TRBV6-2 or TRBV6-3, with 7 positions matching TRBD2. This CDR3 spans 15 amino acids. From germline, CDR1 is MNHEY and CDR2 SVGEGT. The V segment lost 8 bases and the J segment 1 base; nucleotides outside the gene matches: 7. The CDR3 here is CASSHPSGNTGELFF. The CDR3, as DNA: TGTGCCAGCTCCCACCCTAGCGGGAACACCGGGGAGCTGTTTTTT.

V gene TRBV11-1 combines with J gene TRBJ2-1; 10 bases align to TRBD2. The CDR3 runs 17 residues. V gave up 5 bases and J gave up 0 bases; unmatched junction bases: 7. The germline V gene encodes CDR1 SGHAT and CDR2 FQDESV (reference sequence). This CDR3 is CASSPSLAGASYNEQFF. CDR3 sequence (DNA): TGTGCCAGCAGCCCATCTCTAGCGGGAGCCTCCTACAATGAGCAGTTCTTC.

This chain links TRBV7-2 with TRBJ2-3; D call uncertain. V lost 5 bases to trimming and J lost 2 bases, with 14 bases between them. Germline CDR1 and CDR2: SGHTA and FQGNSA. The CDR3 extends over 15 amino acids. The CDR3, as DNA: TGTGCCAGCAGCCGCCTGGGTCCTCCCACAGATACGCAGTATTTT. Protein sequence: CASSRLGPPTDTQYF.

This clonotype has ten or more counts. The CDR3 bases are TGTGCCAGCAGCACCCGACAGGGGGCAACAGATGGCTACACCTTC. Its translation is CASSTRQGATDGYTF. The rearrangement joins TRBV7-2 to TRBJ1-2; TRBD1 agrees at 10 bases. The CDR3 length is 15 residues. CDR1 SGHTA and CDR2 FQGNSA come from the germline V gene. Losses at the gene ends were 5 bases for V and 6 bases for J; bases not matched to a gene: 9.

The rearrangement joins TRBV5-6 to TRBJ2-1, with 9 bases lining up with TRBD1. Germline V gene lookup returns CDR1 SGHDT and CDR2 YYEEEE. J was trimmed by 4 bases and V by 4 bases; bases with no gene match: 9. The CDR3 is 16 amino acids. The CDR3: CASSPADRGSYNEQFF. CDR3 bases: TGTGCCAGCAGCCCAGCGGACAGGGGATCATACAATGAGCAGTTCTTC.